One and the same sample provided the 27 T cell receptor beta chains below, sequenced in a study of OX40 agonist ivuxolimab in advanced cancers. Some clones are missing from TCRdb's copy, which holds only in-frame ones; the method was immunoSEQ multiplex PCR. The sample records under 60,000 clones, around four fifths being singletons. This specimen was CD4+ or CD8+ T cells sorted from blood, taken in a trial of the OX40 agonist ivuxolimab. The receptors come from an adult with an advanced solid tumor such as melanoma, head and neck, liver or kidney cancer.

The CDR3 reads CASSLLGISGANVLTF. CDR3 DNA: TGTGCCAGCAGTTTATTGGGTATCTCTGGGGCCAACGTCCTGACTTTC. The rearrangement uses TRBV27 and TRBJ2-6; D call uncertain. V was clipped by 1 base and J by 0 bases, with 7 bases between them. The CDR3 spans 16 residues. The V gene's germline CDR1 is MNHEY and CDR2 SMNVEV (reference sequence).

The chain couples TRBV5-1 to TRBJ1-3; D call uncertain. This CDR3 contains 17 residues. From germline, CDR1 is SGHRS and CDR2 YFSETQ. The V end lost 0 bases, the J end lost 0 bases, and 13 bases lay between the germline ends. CDR3 amino acids: CASSLESPGYSGNTIYF. CDR3 coding DNA: TGCGCCAGCAGCTTGGAATCACCAGGATACTCTGGAAACACCATATATTTT. The variable domain in full, with the rest retrieved from reference TRBV5-1 and TRBJ1-3, is KAGVTQTPRYLIKTRGQQVTLSCSPISGHRSVSWYQQTPGQGLQFLFEYFSETQRNKGNFPGRFSGRQFSNSRSEMNVSTLELGDSALYLCASSLESPGYSGNTIYFGEGSWLTVV.

The chain recombines TRBV7-8 with TRBJ2-5, with D possibly TRBD1 on 6 matching bases. The CDR3 consists of 15 residues. Germline V gene data show CDR1 as SGHVS and CDR2 as FQNEAQ. Trimming removed 4 bases at V and 5 bases at J, with 17 bases between. CDR3 in DNA: TGTGCCAGCAGCTCCAATACAGGGTTTAGGGAGACCCAGTACTTC. This gives the protein CASSSNTGFRETQYF. Together with reference TRBV7-8 and TRBJ2-5, the CDR3 gives the full variable domain: GAGVSQSPRYKVAKRGQDVALRCDPISGHVSLFWYQQALGQGPEFLTYFQNEAQLDKSGLPSDRFFAERPEGSVSTLKIQRTQQEDSAVYLCASSSNTGFRETQYFGPGTRLLVL.

The V and J genes are TRBV18 and TRBJ1-1; D not certain. The germline V and J ends were trimmed by 5 bases and 5 bases, with 18 bases remaining between them. CDR1 is KGHSH, CDR2 LQKENI, per germline. There are 15 residues in the CDR3. DNA for the CDR3: TGTGCCAGCTCATCGGCCGTCAATCTTGGAACTGAAGCTTTCTTT. Translation: CASSSAVNLGTEAFF.

This CDR3 is CASSLEQASGATQYF. The DNA of the CDR3 is TGTGCCAGCAGCTTAGAACAGGCTAGCGGAGCCACCCAGTACTTC. The chain combines TRBV7-8 with TRBJ2-5, with 7 bases identical to TRBD2. Germline V CDR1 and CDR2: SGHVS, FQNEAQ. J gave up 8 bases and V 1 base, and 10 bases lay outside the gene matches. The CDR3 loop spans 15 amino acids.

The chain employs TRBV5-5 and TRBJ2-2; unclear D gene. Germline values: CDR1 SGHKS, CDR2 YYEKEE (reference sequence). This CDR3 is built from 14 residues. The V end lost 1 base, the J end lost 2 bases, and 6 bases lay between the germline ends. The DNA of the CDR3 is TGTGCCAGCAGCTTGACAGCAAACACCGGGGAGCTGTTTTTT. It translates to CASSLTANTGELFF. Based on the CDR3 plus reference TRBV5-5 and TRBJ2-2, the full variable domain is DAGVTQSPTHLIKTRGQQVTLRCSPISGHKSVSWYQQVLGQGPQFIFQYYEKEERGRGNFPDRFSARQFPNYSSELNVNALLLGDSALYLCASSLTANTGELFFGEGSRLTVL.

The chain recombines TRBV7-9 with TRBJ1-1; D is uncertain. CDR3 length equals 16 residues. Germline V gene data show CDR1 as SEHNR and CDR2 as FQNEAQ (reference sequence). Trimming pared 1 base from V and 3 bases from J, leaving 15 bases between. The CDR3 reads CASSLGLIAVDTEAFF. The CDR3 DNA reads TGTGCCAGCAGCTTAGGTCTTATTGCCGTCGACACTGAAGCTTTCTTT. The whole variable domain, filled in from reference TRBV7-9 and TRBJ1-1, reads DTGVSQNPRHKITKRGQNVTFRCDPISEHNRLYWYRQTLGQGPEFLTYFQNEAQLEKSRLLSDRFSAERPKGSFSTLEIQRTEQGDSAMYLCASSLGLIAVDTEAFFGQGTRLTVV.

V usage is TRBV2 and J usage is TRBJ2-1; TRBD1 aligns across 7 bases. The junction had 9 bases not matched to a gene; V was cut back by 10 bases and J by 12 bases. CDR1 and CDR2 from the germline V gene are SNHLY and FYNNEI. The CDR3 is 11 amino acids. This chain's CDR3 is CATHQGEVQFF. The CDR3 nucleotides read TGTGCCACCCATCAGGGGGAAGTGCAGTTCTTC.

The chain links TRBV19 to TRBJ2-7, with D unresolved. In germline, CDR1 is LNHDA, CDR2 SQIVND (reference sequence). Trimming pared 9 bases from V and 0 bases from J, leaving 12 bases between. The CDR3 spans 13 residues. CDR3 sequence reads: CARRLSVSYEQYF. The CDR3 DNA sequence: TGTGCCAGGCGGCTTTCAGTCTCCTACGAGCAGTACTTC.

J is TRBJ1-2 and V is TRBV6-4, with D unclear. V lost 0 bases, J lost 8 bases, and 7 bases lay in between. Germline values: CDR1 MRHNA, CDR2 SNTAGT. The CDR3 length is 12 residues. The CDR3 DNA reads as TGTGCCAGCAGTGACTCGGCATTAGGCTACACCTTC. Amino acid sequence: CASSDSALGYTF.

The rearrangement joins TRBV7-2 to TRBJ2-7; D is undetermined. V gave up 5 bases and J gave up 3 bases, with 5 bases separating them. The CDR3 loop spans 11 amino acids. Germline V gives CDR1 SGHTA, CDR2 FQGNSA. CDR3 sequence (DNA): TGTGCCAGCAGCCCGTACTACGAGCAGTACTTC. It encodes CASSPYYEQYF.

This chain connects TRBV28 to TRBJ2-7, with a possible D match to TRBD1 (5 bases). Trimming stripped 6 bases from V and 12 bases from J, with 15 bases between. From germline, CDR1 is MDHEN and CDR2 SYDVKM. The CDR3 totals 11 residues. As DNA, the CDR3 is TGTGCCAGCAGGACAGCTACGAGCTTGTACTTC. The encoded protein is CASRTATSLYF.

The chain recombines TRBV5-4 with TRBJ1-4; tentatively, D is TRBD1 (5 bases). The CDR3 is 15 amino acids. Germline V gene data show CDR1 as SGHNT and CDR2 as YYREEE (reference sequence). V lost 5 bases to trimming and J lost 0 bases, with 11 bases between them. This chain's CDR3 is CASSSQGATNEKLFF. In DNA, the CDR3 is TGTGCCAGCAGTTCTCAGGGTGCAACTAATGAAAAACTGTTTTTT.

This clone was observed a few times. This chain links TRBV23-1 with TRBJ1-2; D unresolved. TRBV23-1 is known as an ORF, though its function is uncertain. Between the trimmed V and J ends, which lost 3 bases and 12 bases, there was a span of 14 bases. The CDR3 loop spans 12 amino acids. CDR3 sequence (DNA): TGCGCCAGCAGTCATCCTTGGGTGTTTGACACCTTC. This sequence encodes CASSHPWVFDTF.

The CDR3 region has the DNA TGTGCCAGCAGCCCTTCCTCTGTGTATGAGCAGTTCTTC. Residues: CASSPSSVYEQFF. The chain links TRBV7-9 to TRBJ2-1; the D is unclear. This CDR3 has 13 amino acids. CDR1 is SEHNR, CDR2 FQNEAQ, per germline (reference sequence). V was trimmed by 5 bases and J by 8 bases, leaving 13 bases between them.

This chain links TRBV27 with TRBJ1-5; the D gene is possibly TRBD1 (5 bases). CDR3 length equals 15 residues. V was pared by 5 bases and J by 11 bases, with 22 bases between. CDR1 is MNHEY, CDR2 SMNVEV, per germline (reference sequence). The CDR3 bases are TGTGCCAGCAGTACCAATCTGGGGACGGCCCAGGCCCAGCATTTT. It encodes CASSTNLGTAQAQHF.

The V call is TRBV27, the J call TRBJ1-6; D is possibly TRBD1 (5 bases). The CDR3 consists of 15 residues. Germline CDR1 is MNHEY and CDR2 is SMNVEV (reference sequence). The V and J ends lost 0 bases and 9 bases respectively, with 12 bases between them. The CDR3 region is CASSLSGRVGSPLHF. CDR3 DNA: TGTGCCAGCAGTTTATCAGGCAGGGTCGGTTCACCCCTCCACTTT.

The rearrangement links TRBV6-1 to TRBJ1-5, with 7 bases lining up with TRBD1. CDR1 and CDR2 from the germline V gene are MNHNS and SASEGT. The CDR3 sequence is 15 residues long. The trim removed 6 bases at V and 6 bases at J, leaving 11 bases unmatched. The CDR3 DNA is TGTGCCAGCAGGCGACAGGGAGGAGGGCGTCAGCCCCAGCATTTT. As protein: CASRRQGGGRQPQHF.

The chain links TRBV7-9 to TRBJ2-5; D call uncertain. V dropped 5 bases and J dropped 1 base, with 14 bases sitting between them. The CDR3 consists of 15 residues. The germline V gene has CDR1 SEHNR and CDR2 FQNEAQ (reference sequence). The CDR3 DNA follows: TGTGCCAGCAGCCCCGGAAGGGCCTCCCAAGAGACCCAGTACTTC. It is translated as CASSPGRASQETQYF.

This clone turned up a few times. The chain employs TRBV13 and TRBJ2-5, with 9 bases that match TRBD1. With 5 bases clipped from V and 4 bases from J, the junction kept 5 bases outside the gene matches. Per the germline V gene, CDR1 is PRHDT and CDR2 is FYEKMQ (reference sequence). This CDR3 has 14 residues. Here the CDR3 DNA reads TGTGCCAGCAGCCGACAGGGGGAAGGAGAGACCCAGTACTTC. Translation gives CASSRQGEGETQYF.

The gene calls are TRBV6-5 and TRBJ2-7; tentative D call: TRBD1 (6 bases). V was shortened by 6 bases and J by 0 bases, with 15 bases between the two germline ends. From germline, CDR1 is MNHEY and CDR2 SVGAGI. This CDR3 is built from 15 residues. CDR3 residues: CASSPATGSSYEQYF. Here the CDR3 DNA reads TGTGCCAGCAGCCCCGCAACAGGGAGCTCCTACGAGCAGTACTTC.

This chain uses TRBV4-1 with TRBJ2-7; perhaps TRBD1 as D (6 bases). Trimming removed 0 bases at V and 6 bases at J, with 15 bases between. The CDR3 totals 15 residues. CDR1 and CDR2 (germline): MGHRA, YSYEKL. CDR3 in DNA: TGCGCCAGCAGCCAAGACGTAGGGGGTGGACTCGAGCAGTACTTC. Its translation is CASSQDVGGGLEQYF.

The V gene is TRBV19, the J gene TRBJ2-3, with D possibly being TRBD1 (6 bases). This CDR3 is built from 15 residues. V was clipped by 2 bases and J by 1 base, with 10 bases between them. CDR1 and CDR2 (germline): LNHDA, SQIVND (reference sequence). CDR3 in DNA: TGTGCCAGTAGTATAACAGGGCCACGCACAGATACGCAGTATTTT. Translating gives CASSITGPRTDTQYF.

This clone was picked up one time. The chain recombines TRBV9 with TRBJ2-5; unclear D gene. The V end was cut by 3 bases, the J end by 8 bases, with 17 bases between. The germline CDR1 and CDR2 sequences are SGDLS and YYNGEE. The CDR3 loop spans 14 amino acids. CDR3: CASSDSGPAETQYF. CDR3 in DNA: TGTGCCAGCAGCGACTCCGGGCCCGCAGAAACCCAGTACTTC.

The chain recombines TRBV9 with TRBJ1-4, with D possibly being TRBD1 (5 bases). Germline V gene sequence: CDR1 SGDLS, CDR2 YYNGEE. Trimming removed 3 bases from V and 8 bases from J, with 17 bases in between. This CDR3 is 15 amino acids long. The CDR3 protein is CASSAGGGVWEKLFF. The CDR3 DNA is TGTGCCAGCAGCGCCGGGGGTGGGGTCTGGGAAAAACTGTTTTTT.

V and J are TRBV7-2 and TRBJ1-5; the match to TRBD1 covers 7 bases. The CDR3 consists of 15 residues. Germline CDR1 and CDR2: SGHTA and FQGNSA. The ends lost 5 bases at V and 5 bases at J; junction bases unmatched: 9. The CDR3 DNA reads as TGTGCCAGCAGCCTTGGGCAGGGGGGTGATCAGCCCCAGCATTTT. As protein: CASSLGQGGDQPQHF.

The chain combines TRBV5-6 with TRBJ1-2; a possible D gene is TRBD1 (5 bases). V was cut by 4 bases and J by 3 bases, with 10 bases left in between. From germline, CDR1 is SGHDT and CDR2 YYEEEE. The CDR3 covers 13 residues. The CDR3 here is CASSAGFDYGYTF. CDR3 sequence (DNA): TGTGCCAGCAGCGCAGGGTTTGACTATGGCTACACCTTC.